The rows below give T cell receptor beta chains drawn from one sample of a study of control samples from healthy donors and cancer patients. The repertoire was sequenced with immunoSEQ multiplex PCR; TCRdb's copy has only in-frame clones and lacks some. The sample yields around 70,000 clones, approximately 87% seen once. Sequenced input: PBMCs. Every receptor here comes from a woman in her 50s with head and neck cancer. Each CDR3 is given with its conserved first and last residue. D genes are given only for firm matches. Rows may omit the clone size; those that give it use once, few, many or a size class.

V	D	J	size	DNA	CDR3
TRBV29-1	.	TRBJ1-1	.	TGCAGCGCCCAGAGGGGATCAAACACTGAAGCTTTCTTT	CSAQRGSNTEAFF
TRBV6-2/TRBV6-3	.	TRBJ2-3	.	TGTGCCAGCAGTTACTCGACCCGCACAGATACGCAGTATTTT	CASSYSTRTDTQYF
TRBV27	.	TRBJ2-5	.	TGTGCCAGCCACGTCAAGATGGTGGAGACCCAGTACTTC	CASHVKMVETQYF
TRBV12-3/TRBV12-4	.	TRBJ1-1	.	TGTGCCAGCAGTTTAACGGCGAACACTGAAGCTTTCTTT	CASSLTANTEAFF
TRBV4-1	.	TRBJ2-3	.	TGCGCCAGCAGCCAAGAGGTGGGGGCGGGGCGGGATACGCAGTATTTT	CASSQEVGAGRDTQYF
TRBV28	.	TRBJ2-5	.	TGTGCCAGCAGTTCCCCCGGGGGCGACAGGACATCCCCCAAAGAGACCCAGTACTTC	CASSSPGGDRTSPKETQYF
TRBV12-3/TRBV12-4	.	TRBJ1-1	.	TGTGCCAGCCGCCCCGTCGGGTACACTGAAGCTTTCTTT	CASRPVGYTEAFF
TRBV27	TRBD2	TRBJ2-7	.	TGTGCCAGCACCTTAAAAGGTCCGGGGGGGCCGTACGAGCAGTACTTC	CASTLKGPGGPYEQYF
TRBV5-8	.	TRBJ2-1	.	TGTGCCAGCCGGGGGACTTACAATGAGCAGTTCTTC	CASRGTYNEQFF
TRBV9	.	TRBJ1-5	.	TGTGCCAGCAGCCCCGGAGAGGGACTAAGGCAGCCCCAGCATTTT	CASSPGEGLRQPQHF
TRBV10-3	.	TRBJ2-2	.	TGTGCCATCAGTGAAGGCAGGGGCACCGGGGAGCTGTTTTTT	CAISEGRGTGELFF
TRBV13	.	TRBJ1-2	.	TGTGCCAGCAGCTTAAGGGACGCTTATGGCTACACCTTC	CASSLRDAYGYTF
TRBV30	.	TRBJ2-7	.	TGTGCCTGGCCCAGGGACATGCGGAACAGGGAGCAGTACTTC	CAWPRDMRNREQYF
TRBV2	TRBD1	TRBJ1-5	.	TGTGCCACCGCAGGGGGCGGTTACAATCAGCCCCAGCATTTT	CATAGGGYNQPQHF
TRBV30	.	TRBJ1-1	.	TGTGCCTGGAGGGCAGGGATGAACACTGAAGCTTTCTTT	CAWRAGMNTEAFF
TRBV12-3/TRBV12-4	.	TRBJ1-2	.	TGTGCCAGCAGTTTAGGGGTGGGGGGTGGCTACACCTTC	CASSLGVGGGYTF
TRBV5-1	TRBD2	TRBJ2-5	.	TGCGCCAGCAGCCCGGGACTAGCGGGGGGCCTGGGGGAGACCCAGTACTTC	CASSPGLAGGLGETQYF
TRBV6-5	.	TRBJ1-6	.	TGTGCCAGCAGAAAACTGGACAGCTATAATTCACCCCTCCACTTT	CASRKLDSYNSPLHF
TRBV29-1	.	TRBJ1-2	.	TGCAGCGCCGGAAATTCCGGGACGTATGGCTACACCTTC	CSAGNSGTYGYTF
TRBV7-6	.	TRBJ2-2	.	TGTGCCAGCAGCTCCCCTGGGGGCACCGGAGGGGAGCTGTTTTTT	CASSSPGGTGGELFF
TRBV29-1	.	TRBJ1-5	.	TGCAGCGTTGGCCCGGCCCCTAATCAGCCCCAGCATTTT	CSVGPAPNQPQHF
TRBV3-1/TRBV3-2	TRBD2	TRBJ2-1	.	TGTGCCAGCAGCCAACGTTTTGCGGGGGGGCCGAGTGAGCAGTTCTTC	CASSQRFAGGPSEQFF
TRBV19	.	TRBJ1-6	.	TGTGCCAGTACGGACAGTTCCCCTTTGGCCCTCCACTTT	CASTDSSPLALHF
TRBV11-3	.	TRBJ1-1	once	TGTGCCAGCAGCTTAGTGTCTGTCACTGAAGCTTTCTTT	CASSLVSVTEAFF
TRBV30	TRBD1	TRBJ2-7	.	TGTGCCTGGAGTGCCGACAGGGGATTCCACGAGCAGTACTTC	CAWSADRGFHEQYF
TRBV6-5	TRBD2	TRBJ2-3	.	TGTGCCAGCAGACGACTAGCCCTCAGCACAGATACGCAGTATTTT	CASRRLALSTDTQYF
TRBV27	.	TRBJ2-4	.	TGTGCCAGCAGCCGTCTAGCCAAAAACATTCAGTACTTC	CASSRLAKNIQYF
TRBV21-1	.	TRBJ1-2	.	TGTGCCAGCACCACCTCAGGGAGAGCTAACTATGGCTACACCTTC	CASTTSGRANYGYTF
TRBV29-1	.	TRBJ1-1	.	TGCAGCGTTGGGGTCGCTGAAGCTTTCTTT	CSVGVAEAFF
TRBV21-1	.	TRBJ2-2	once	TGTGCCAGCAGCAAAGCTCACAACCGACACACCGGGGAGCTGTTTTTT	CASSKAHNRHTGELFF
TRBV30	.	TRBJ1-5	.	TGTGCCTGGAGTTCGGGGGGGACCCAGCCCCAGCATTTT	CAWSSGGTQPQHF
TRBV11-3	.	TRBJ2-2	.	TGTGCCAGCAGCCCGGGTACCGGGGAGCTGTTTTTT	CASSPGTGELFF
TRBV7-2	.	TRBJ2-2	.	TGTGCCAGCAGCTTAGCGGGCGGGGCGAACACCGGGGAGCTGTTTTTT	CASSLAGGANTGELFF
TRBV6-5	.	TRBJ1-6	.	TGTGCCAGCCGGCAGGCCAGCTCACCCCTCCACTTT	CASRQASSPLHF
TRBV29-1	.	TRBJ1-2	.	TGCAGCGCTGCCCAGGATCCGGCTGGTGGCTACACCTTC	CSAAQDPAGGYTF
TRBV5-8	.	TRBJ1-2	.	TGTGCCAGCAGCCCCAGGGGACGGGCGGGGAACTATGGCTACACCTTC	CASSPRGRAGNYGYTF
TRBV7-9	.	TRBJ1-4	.	TGTGCCCACCCCGCCGCATCTAATGAAAAACTGTTTTTT	CAHPAASNEKLFF
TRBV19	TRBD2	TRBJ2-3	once	TGTGCCAGTAGTATTGAGCGGGGGGATACGCAGTATTTT	CASSIERGDTQYF
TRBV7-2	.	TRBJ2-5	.	TGTGCCAGCAGCTTAGTAGATCGGGGCGGGGAGACCCAGTACTTC	CASSLVDRGGETQYF
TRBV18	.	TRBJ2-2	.	TGTGCCAGCTCACTAACAGGGATGTACACCGGGGAGCTGTTTTTT	CASSLTGMYTGELFF
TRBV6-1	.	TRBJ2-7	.	TGTGCCAGCAGTGACGGGACGTCCTACGAGCAGTACTTC	CASSDGTSYEQYF
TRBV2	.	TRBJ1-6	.	TGTGCCAGCAGTGGAGGAACAGTTAATTCACCCCTCCACTTT	CASSGGTVNSPLHF
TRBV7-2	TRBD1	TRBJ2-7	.	TGTGCCAGCAGCTACAGACAGGGGAGCGGTTACGAGCAGTACTTC	CASSYRQGSGYEQYF
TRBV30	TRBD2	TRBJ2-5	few	TGTGCCTGGAGTGTACGGGCGGGGGGCTTAAAAGAGACCCAGTACTTC	CAWSVRAGGLKETQYF
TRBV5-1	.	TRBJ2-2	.	TGCGCCAGCAGCTCCCCGGTTGGTAACACCGGGGAGCTGTTTTTT	CASSSPVGNTGELFF
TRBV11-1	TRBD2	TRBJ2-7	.	TGTGCCAGCAGCTTAGAAGCGGGGGGGGTCGAGCAGTACTTC	CASSLEAGGVEQYF
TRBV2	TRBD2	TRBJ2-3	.	TGTGCCAGCAGTGAACCAGCGGGGGGAGCAGATACGCAGTATTTT	CASSEPAGGADTQYF
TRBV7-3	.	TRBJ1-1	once	TGTGCCAGCAGCCCACGTCCTCGGCTTCCGAACACTGAAGCTTTCTTT	CASSPRPRLPNTEAFF
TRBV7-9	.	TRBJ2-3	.	TGTGCCAGCAGCTCCCCTCTGGGAGATACGCAGTATTTT	CASSSPLGDTQYF
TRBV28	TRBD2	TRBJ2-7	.	TGTGCCAGCAGTCCCCCCGGGGGGGGAACCTACGAGCAGTACTTC	CASSPPGGGTYEQYF
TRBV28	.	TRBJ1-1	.	TGTGCCAGCAGTCCCATCGGGGGAACTGAAGCTTTCTTT	CASSPIGGTEAFF
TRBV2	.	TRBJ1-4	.	TGTGCCAGCAGTCCTAGATTTAATGAAAAACTGTTTTTT	CASSPRFNEKLFF
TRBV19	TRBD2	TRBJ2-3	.	TGTGCCAGTAGTATAGGGGATAATCTAGCGGGGGGCACAGATACGCAGTATTTT	CASSIGDNLAGGTDTQYF
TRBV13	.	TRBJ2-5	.	TGTGCCAGCAGCTTAAGACGGGGGCAAGAGACCCAGTACTTC	CASSLRRGQETQYF